These 4 T cell receptor beta chains were sequenced from one sample in a study of PD-L1 blockade in urothelial cancer. Assay used: immunoSEQ multiplex PCR; TCRdb lists only in-frame clones, some missing. This sample has tens of thousands of clones; roughly 87% occur once, and the top ten carry about 4.5%. Material: PBMCs, obtained around atezolizumab (anti-PD-L1) treatment. The source of these receptors is a man in his 70s with urothelial cancer.

The chain employs TRBV5-1 and TRBJ2-1; D remains ambiguous. The CDR3 is 16 residues long. Germline-derived CDR1 and CDR2 are SGHRS and YFSETQ. V gave up 4 bases and J gave up 7 bases, with 21 bases separating them. The DNA for the CDR3 is TGCGCCAGCAGCCTAGGTGCAGTCCAATTCAAGAATGAGCAGTTCTTC. Translated: CASSLGAVQFKNEQFF.

The chain carries TRBV19 and TRBJ2-2; possibly TRBD2 for D (6 bases). This CDR3 is 15 amino acids long. The germline V gene encodes CDR1 LNHDA and CDR2 SQIVND (reference sequence). Trimming shortened V by 3 bases and J by 4 bases, and 12 bases separated the two germline ends. The CDR3 DNA follows: TGTGCCAGTAGTATCCTCCCCGGGAGCACCGGGGAGCTGTTTTTT. This gives the protein CASSILPGSTGELFF.

In this sample, this clone turned up a few times. CDR3: CATRGGSGYTF. The CDR3 nucleotides are TGTGCCACCAGGGGAGGTAGTGGCTACACCTTC. The rearrangement links TRBV6-5 to TRBJ1-2; a possible D gene is TRBD1 (6 bases). Trimming left V 10 bases short and J 7 bases short, with 13 bases between. This CDR3 spans 11 amino acids. Germline V gene lookup returns CDR1 MNHEY and CDR2 SVGAGI.

The rearrangement links TRBV6-1 to TRBJ2-7; a weak D match, TRBD1 (6 bases). The CDR3 length is 15 residues. V lost 7 bases, J lost 0 bases, and 16 bases lay in between. Germline V gene sequence: CDR1 MNHNS, CDR2 SASEGT. This CDR3 is CASIPSTGRSYEQYF. The CDR3, as DNA: TGTGCCAGCATCCCTTCGACAGGCCGCTCCTACGAGCAGTACTTC.